The rows below give T cell receptor beta chains drawn from one sample of a study of T cells after yellow fever vaccination. TCRdb re-derived calls from the 5' RACE reads in MiXCR, one entry per CDR3 protein. Of roughly 500,000 distinct CDR3 sequences listed, over 15% were seen once; the top ten hold 13% to 15%. The sequencing here drew on PBMCs, taken 15 days after the yellow fever booster vaccination. The origin of the receptors is a man younger than 40 who received the YFV17D yellow fever vaccine. Both conserved end residues are part of each CDR3. A D gene is named only where the DNA matches it firmly. Not every row has a clone size; where given, it reads once, few, many or a size class.

CDR3aa	CDR3nt	v_gene	j_gene	d_gene	abundance
CSAVRREGRLVQYF	TGCAGTGCTGTTAGACGGGAGGGCCGCCTGGTGCAGTATTTT	TRBV20-1	TRBJ2-3	TRBD2	once
CASSRVADSSYNEQFF	TGTGCCAGCAGCCGGGTAGCGGACAGCTCCTACAATGAGCAGTTCTTC	TRBV3-1	TRBJ2-1	.	few
CSVGSGRASDTQYF	TGCAGCGTTGGCAGCGGGAGGGCCTCCGATACGCAGTATTTT	TRBV29-1	TRBJ2-3	TRBD2	.
CASSLGSVSEQFF	TGTGCCAGCAGCTTGGGTAGCGTGAGTGAGCAGTTCTTC	TRBV11-2	TRBJ2-1	.	few
CASSHPGEDEQFF	TGCGCCAGCAGCCACCCCGGGGAGGATGAGCAGTTCTTC	TRBV4-3	TRBJ2-1	.	few
CAWSSLLVNEQFF	TGTGCCTGGAGCTCGTTATTGGTCAATGAGCAGTTCTTC	TRBV30	TRBJ2-1	.	.
CASSTEIAGEIRFF	TGTGCCAGCAGCACGGAAATAGCGGGAGAAATTCGGTTCTTC	TRBV6-1	TRBJ2-1	TRBD2	.
CSAATQSVTRLYYEQYF	TGCAGCGCTGCAACTCAATCGGTGACCAGGCTCTACTACGAGCAGTACTTC	TRBV29-1	TRBJ2-7	.	few
CASSLASLAGSGELFF	TGTGCCAGCAGCTTAGCTTCTCTAGCGGGATCCGGGGAGCTGTTTTTT	TRBV7-2	TRBJ2-2	TRBD2	many
CASSYSQGAYNEQFF	TGTGCCAGCAGTTACTCACAGGGGGCCTACAATGAGCAGTTCTTC	TRBV6-5	TRBJ2-1	TRBD1	few
CAITEAGEQFF	TGTGCCATCACTGAAGCGGGTGAGCAGTTCTTC	TRBV10-3	TRBJ2-1	.	.
CASSQSGTGVIGKNTGELFF	TGCGCCAGCAGTCAAAGCGGGACAGGGGTGATCGGGAAGAACACCGGGGAGCTGTTTTTT	TRBV23-1	TRBJ2-2	TRBD1	.
CASSLGLGTVDNEQFF	TGTGCCAGCAGCTTGGGTCTTGGGACCGTCGACAATGAGCAGTTCTTC	TRBV5-6	TRBJ2-1	.	few
CAARTTRYYEQYF	TGTGCCGCTAGGACAACGAGATACTACGAGCAGTACTTC	TRBV2	TRBJ2-7	.	few
CASSFPLSDGSDTQYF	TGCGCCAGCAGCTTCCCCCTGAGCGACGGATCAGATACGCAGTATTTT	TRBV5-1	TRBJ2-3	.	.
CAISGVGIENTGELFF	TGTGCCATCAGTGGAGTTGGGATAGAGAACACCGGGGAGCTGTTTTTT	TRBV10-3	TRBJ2-2	.	.
CASSADPTDTQYF	TGTGCCAGCAGCGCAGATCCCACAGATACGCAGTATTTT	TRBV9	TRBJ2-3	.	.
CASLGNGGELFF	TGTGCCAGCCTAGGGAACGGCGGGGAGCTGTTTTTT	TRBV6-1	TRBJ2-2	.	.
CASSTSGRWYNEQFF	TGTGCCAGCAGTACTAGCGGGAGGTGGTACAATGAGCAGTTCTTC	TRBV12-3/TRBV12-4	TRBJ2-1	TRBD2	.
CSVGAGSYNEQFF	TGCAGCGTAGGAGCGGGCTCCTACAATGAGCAGTTCTTC	TRBV29-1	TRBJ2-1	.	few
CASSSVGGGYEQYF	TGCGCCAGCAGCTCGGTAGGGGGCGGGTACGAGCAGTACTTC	TRBV5-1	TRBJ2-7	TRBD1	.
CASSASGSVADTQYF	TGTGCCAGCAGCGCTAGCGGGAGTGTGGCAGATACGCAGTATTTT	TRBV5-5	TRBJ2-3	TRBD2	.
CASSIRVAGVSYNEQFF	TGTGCCAGTAGTATACGCGTGGCGGGAGTGTCCTACAATGAGCAGTTCTTC	TRBV19	TRBJ2-1	TRBD2	.
CASSYSMGARDTEAFF	TGTGCCAGCAGTTACTCGATGGGGGCGAGGGACACTGAAGCTTTCTTT	TRBV6-5	TRBJ1-1	.	.
CASSDRTSGQETQYF	TGCGCCAGCAGTGATAGGACTAGCGGCCAAGAGACCCAGTACTTC	TRBV10-1	TRBJ2-5	TRBD2	.
CASSYGGLGRRETQYF	TGTGCCAGCAGTTACGGTGGACTAGGGAGAAGAGAGACCCAGTACTTC	TRBV6-2/TRBV6-3	TRBJ2-5	TRBD2	.
CASSFINPYNEQFF	TGTGCCAGTAGTTTCATCAACCCCTACAATGAGCAGTTCTTC	TRBV19	TRBJ2-1	.	few
CASSQDLLAGAADTQYF	TGTGCCAGCAGCCAAGATCTGCTAGCGGGAGCTGCAGATACGCAGTATTTT	TRBV4-2	TRBJ2-3	TRBD2	few
CSVDRLAGLLANEQFF	TGCAGCGTTGACCGACTCGCGGGATTGTTGGCAAATGAGCAGTTCTTC	TRBV29-1	TRBJ2-1	.	.
CASSLGRGKYNEQFF	TGTGCAAGCAGTTTAGGCAGGGGAAAGTACAATGAGCAGTTCTTC	TRBV12-3/TRBV12-4	TRBJ2-1	.	.
CASSIRRGRVNTEAFF	TGTGCCAGTAGTATACGGAGGGGGCGCGTGAACACTGAAGCTTTCTTT	TRBV19	TRBJ1-1	TRBD1	few
CASSLVANQETQYF	TGTGCCAGCAGCTTAGTGGCGAATCAAGAGACCCAGTACTTC	TRBV7-2	TRBJ2-5	.	.
CASSQAWDRGSYEQYF	TGCGCCAGCAGCCAAGCGTGGGACAGGGGGTCTTACGAGCAGTACTTC	TRBV4-3	TRBJ2-7	TRBD1	.
CASSLAGTGGASTGELFF	TGTGCCAGCAGCTTGGCCGGGACAGGGGGCGCCAGCACCGGGGAGCTGTTTTTT	TRBV5-5	TRBJ2-2	TRBD1	many
CASSPGEDQPQHF	TGTGCCAGCTCACCAGGAGAGGATCAGCCCCAGCATTTT	TRBV18	TRBJ1-5	.	.
CASSTRVAAQYF	TGTGCCAGCAGTACTCGAGTGGCTGCGCAGTATTTT	TRBV28	TRBJ2-3	.	once
CASSQDFTRSTDTQYF	TGCGCCAGCAGCCAAGATTTCACCCGAAGCACAGATACGCAGTATTTT	TRBV4-3	TRBJ2-3	.	.
CAWLSSTGTGENTQYF	TGTGCCTGGCTTTCCTCCACCGGGACAGGGGAAAATACGCAGTATTTT	TRBV30	TRBJ2-3	TRBD1	once
CSARDGTDHQETQYF	TGCAGTGCTAGAGATGGGACGGATCACCAAGAGACCCAGTACTTC	TRBV20-1	TRBJ2-5	.	few
CASRRTSGLYNEQFF	TGTGCCAGCCGGCGGACTAGCGGACTATACAATGAGCAGTTCTTC	TRBV6-1	TRBJ2-1	TRBD2	.
CSARRAGGTDTQYF	TGCAGTGCTAGACGAGCGGGAGGCACAGATACGCAGTATTTT	TRBV20-1	TRBJ2-3	TRBD2	.
CASSLSRLAGGREQYF	TGTGCCAGCAGCTTATCCCGACTAGCGGGAGGGCGCGAGCAGTACTTC	TRBV11-2	TRBJ2-7	TRBD2	.
CASSPPGQTYEQYF	TGCGCCAGCAGCCCGCCGGGACAGACCTACGAGCAGTACTTC	TRBV12-3/TRBV12-4	TRBJ2-7	TRBD1	many
CASNEGLAGDQVFF	TGTGCCAGCAACGAGGGACTAGCGGGAGATCAAGTGTTTTTT	TRBV12-3/TRBV12-4	TRBJ2-2	TRBD2	.
CASSSSRRETQYF	TGTGCCAGCAGTTCCTCCCGGCGGGAGACCCAGTACTTC	TRBV27	TRBJ2-5	.	few
CSARNRTSGRAEQFF	TGCAGTGCTAGAAACCGGACTAGCGGGAGGGCGGAGCAGTTCTTC	TRBV20-1	TRBJ2-1	TRBD2	few